This T cell receptor beta chain was documented in a study of Ad26.COV2.S vaccination and SARS-CoV-2 variants. Study-wide context: Ad26.COV2.S, an intramuscular injection, was given once or twice 56 days apart.

The CDR3 length is 13 residues. The V gene lost 6 bases and the J gene lost 5 bases, with 10 bases spanning the gap. Per germline, CDR1 LNHDA and CDR2 SQIVND (reference sequence). Libraries were prepared by immunoSEQ multiplex PCR; TCRdb keeps only in-frame clonotypes and omits some of them. Seen here are hundreds of thousands of clones, 70% to 90% observed once, and the top ten hold roughly 1.5%. With respect to this clone: Its matching antigen is unknown.

Study results and caveats: Breadth and depth estimates from TCRs may understate total T cell responses. Post-vaccination breadth of spike-specific CD8+ and CD4+ T cell responses was reportedly substantial. Vaccine recipients and placebo recipients showed similar non-spike TCR breadth.

Documented treatment: roughly 18 received Ad26.COV2.S at low or high dose, single or two shots; 5 received placebo; per-sample allocation not given. Day 63 following the first vaccine or placebo injection was when the samples were taken. The V call is TRBV19, the J call TRBJ1-4; no firm D call. This TCR was recovered from a person between 18 and 65 years old who received the Ad26.COV2.S COVID-19 vaccine or a placebo. The sequences come from peripheral blood, collected in a trial of Ad26.COV2.S vaccine versus placebo. The CDR3 loop is CASRYRENEKLFF. The CDR3 coding sequence is TGTGCCAGTAGGTACAGAGAGAATGAAAAACTGTTTTTT.